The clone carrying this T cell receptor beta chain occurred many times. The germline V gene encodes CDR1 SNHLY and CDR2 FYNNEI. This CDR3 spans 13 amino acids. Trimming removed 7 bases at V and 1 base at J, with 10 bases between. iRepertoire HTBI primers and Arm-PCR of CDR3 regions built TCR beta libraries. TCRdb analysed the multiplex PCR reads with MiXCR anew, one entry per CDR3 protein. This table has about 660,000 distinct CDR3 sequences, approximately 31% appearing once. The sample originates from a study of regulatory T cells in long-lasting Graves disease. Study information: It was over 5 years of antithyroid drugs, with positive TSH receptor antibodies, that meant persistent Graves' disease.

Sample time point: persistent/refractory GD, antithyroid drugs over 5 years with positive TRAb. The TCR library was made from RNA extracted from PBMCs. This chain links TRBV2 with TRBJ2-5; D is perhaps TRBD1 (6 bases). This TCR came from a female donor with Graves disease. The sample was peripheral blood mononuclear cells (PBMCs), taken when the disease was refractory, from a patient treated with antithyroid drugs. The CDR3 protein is CASNRDTQETQYF. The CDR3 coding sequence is TGTGCCAGCAACCGGGACACCCAAGAGACCCAGTACTTC.